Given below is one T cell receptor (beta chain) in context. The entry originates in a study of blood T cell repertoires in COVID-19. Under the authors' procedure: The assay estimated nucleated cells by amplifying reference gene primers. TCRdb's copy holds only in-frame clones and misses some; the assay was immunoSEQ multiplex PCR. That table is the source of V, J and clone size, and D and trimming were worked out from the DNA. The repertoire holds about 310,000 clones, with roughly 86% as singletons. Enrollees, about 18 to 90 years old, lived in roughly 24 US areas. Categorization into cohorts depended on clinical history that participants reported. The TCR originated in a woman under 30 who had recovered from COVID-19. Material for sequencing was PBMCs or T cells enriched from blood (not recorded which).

The CDR3 loop reads CASSEVQDRGFGQPQHF. Written as DNA, the CDR3 is TGTGCCAGCAGTGAAGTACAAGACAGGGGGTTCGGGCAGCCCCAGCATTTT. The rearrangement links TRBV28 to TRBJ1-5; 9 nucleotides line up with TRBD1. CDR1 is MDHEN, CDR2 SYDVKM, per germline. V dropped 5 bases and J dropped 7; count of bases not matched to a gene: 15. The CDR3 length is 17 residues.